This TCR beta chain was documented in a study of T cell responses to AZD1222 COVID-19 vaccine. Study summary: Pooled samples include second doses given at about 4 or 12 weeks. The study, taken as a whole, reports: Only a handful of AZD1222 recipients tested seropositive at baseline.

Germline loops: CDR1 MNHEY, CDR2 SVGEGT. This CDR3 spans 15 amino acids. The V end lost 6 bases, the J end lost 8 bases, and 19 bases lay between the germline ends. As for this clone: Its antigen is not known.

TCRdb's copy holds only in-frame clones and misses some; the assay was immunoSEQ multiplex PCR. The table shows 140,000 to 150,000 clones, with just over 90% occurring only once. The receptor was isolated from an adult in good health. The input for sequencing was peripheral blood, taken on day 0 of AZD1222 vaccination. V and J are TRBV6-2 or TRBV6-3 and TRBJ1-4, with D perhaps TRBD1 (6 bases). The CDR3 loop is CASSLPTGREEKLFF. The CDR3 DNA reads as TGTGCCAGCAGCCTACCTACAGGGAGAGAAGAAAAACTGTTTTTT.